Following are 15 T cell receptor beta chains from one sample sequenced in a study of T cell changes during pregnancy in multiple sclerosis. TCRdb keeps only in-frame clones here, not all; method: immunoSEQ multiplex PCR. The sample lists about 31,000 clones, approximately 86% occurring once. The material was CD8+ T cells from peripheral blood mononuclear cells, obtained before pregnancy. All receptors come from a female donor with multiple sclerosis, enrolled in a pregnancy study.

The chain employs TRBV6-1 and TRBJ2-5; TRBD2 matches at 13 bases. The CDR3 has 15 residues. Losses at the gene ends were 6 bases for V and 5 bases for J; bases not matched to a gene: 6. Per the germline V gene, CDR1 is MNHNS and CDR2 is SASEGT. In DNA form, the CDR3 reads TGTGCCAGCAGACTAGCGGGGGGGCTAAGGGAGACCCAGTACTTC. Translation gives CASRLAGGLRETQYF.

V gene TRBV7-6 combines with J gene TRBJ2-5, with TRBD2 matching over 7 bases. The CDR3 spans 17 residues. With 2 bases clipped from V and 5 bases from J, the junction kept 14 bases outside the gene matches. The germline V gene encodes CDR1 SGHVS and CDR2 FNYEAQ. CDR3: CASSLRSLAGARETQYF. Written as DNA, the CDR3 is TGTGCCAGCAGCTTAAGGTCCCTCGCGGGAGCGCGGGAGACCCAGTACTTC.

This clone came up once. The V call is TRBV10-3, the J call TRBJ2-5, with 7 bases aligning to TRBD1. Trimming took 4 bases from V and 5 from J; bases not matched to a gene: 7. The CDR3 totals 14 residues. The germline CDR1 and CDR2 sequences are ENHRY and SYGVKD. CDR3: CAISGSTGPETQYF. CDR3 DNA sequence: TGTGCCATCAGTGGCTCGACAGGGCCGGAGACCCAGTACTTC.

Here the CDR3 reads CASSLLADEQFF. For the CDR3, the DNA is TGTGCCAGCAGCTTATTGGCGGATGAGCAGTTCTTC. The rearrangement joins TRBV7-9 to TRBJ2-1; D not resolved. V shed 2 bases and J shed 8 bases, with 7 bases lying between them. The germline V gene has CDR1 SEHNR and CDR2 FQNEAQ (reference sequence). The CDR3 covers 12 residues.

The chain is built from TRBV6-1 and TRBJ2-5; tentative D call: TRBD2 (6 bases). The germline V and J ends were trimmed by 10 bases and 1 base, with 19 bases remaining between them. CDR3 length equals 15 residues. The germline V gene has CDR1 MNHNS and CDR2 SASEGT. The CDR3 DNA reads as TGTGCCATCCGGTATGGGGGGATTATCCAAGAGACCCAGTACTTC. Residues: CAIRYGGIIQETQYF.

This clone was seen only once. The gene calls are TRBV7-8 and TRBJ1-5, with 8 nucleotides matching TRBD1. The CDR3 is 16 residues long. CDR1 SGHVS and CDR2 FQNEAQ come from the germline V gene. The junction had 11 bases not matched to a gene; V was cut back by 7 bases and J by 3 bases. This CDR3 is CASNPDRGGINQPQHF. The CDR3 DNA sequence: TGTGCCAGCAACCCAGACAGGGGCGGTATCAATCAGCCCCAGCATTTT.

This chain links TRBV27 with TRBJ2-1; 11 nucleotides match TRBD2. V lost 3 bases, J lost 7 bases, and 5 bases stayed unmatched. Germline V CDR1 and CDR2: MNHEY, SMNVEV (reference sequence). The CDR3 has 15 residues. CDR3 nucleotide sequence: TGTGCCAGCAGTTTGGGGGCTAGCGGGGGGAATGAGCAGTTCTTC. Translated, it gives CASSLGASGGNEQFF.

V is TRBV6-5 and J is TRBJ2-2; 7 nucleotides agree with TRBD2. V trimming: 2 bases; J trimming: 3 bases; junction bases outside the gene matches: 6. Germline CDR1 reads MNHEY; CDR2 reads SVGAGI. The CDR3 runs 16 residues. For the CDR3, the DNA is TGTGCCAGCAGTTACCGGCGGGAGTTATACACCGGGGAGCTGTTTTTT. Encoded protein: CASSYRRELYTGELFF.

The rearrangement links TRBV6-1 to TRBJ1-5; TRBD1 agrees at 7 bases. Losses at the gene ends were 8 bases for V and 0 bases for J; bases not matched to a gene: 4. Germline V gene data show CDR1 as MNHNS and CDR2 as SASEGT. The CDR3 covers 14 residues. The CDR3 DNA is TGTGCCAGCGGACAGGAAAATAGCAATCAGCCCCAGCATTTT. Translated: CASGQENSNQPQHF.

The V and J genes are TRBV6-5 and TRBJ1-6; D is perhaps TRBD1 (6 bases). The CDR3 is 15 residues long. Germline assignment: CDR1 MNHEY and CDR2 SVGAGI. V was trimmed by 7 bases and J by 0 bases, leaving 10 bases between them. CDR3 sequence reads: CASTGQSSYNSPLHF. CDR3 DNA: TGTGCCAGCACCGGACAGAGCTCCTATAATTCACCCCTCCACTTT.

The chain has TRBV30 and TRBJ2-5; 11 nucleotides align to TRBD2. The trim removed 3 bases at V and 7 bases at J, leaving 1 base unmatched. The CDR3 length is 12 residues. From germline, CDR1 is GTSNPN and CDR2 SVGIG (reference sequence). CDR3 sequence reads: CAWSTSGGTQYF. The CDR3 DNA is TGTGCCTGGAGCACTAGCGGGGGGACCCAGTACTTC.

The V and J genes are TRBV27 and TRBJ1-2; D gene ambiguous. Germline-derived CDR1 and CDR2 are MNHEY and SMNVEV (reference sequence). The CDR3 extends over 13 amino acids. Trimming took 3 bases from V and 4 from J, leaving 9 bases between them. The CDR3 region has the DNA TGTGCCAGCAGTTTGTCGCCGGGCTATGGCTACACCTTC. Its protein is CASSLSPGYGYTF.

This chain's CDR3 is CASSLGPGGLYNEQFF. The CDR3 DNA follows: TGTGCCAGCAGCTTAGGCCCGGGTGGTCTGTATAATGAGCAGTTCTTC. V gene TRBV11-3 combines with J gene TRBJ2-1; no reliable D call. The CDR3 covers 16 residues. Per germline, CDR1 SGHNT and CDR2 YENEEA. Between the trimmed V and J ends, which lost 1 base and 7 bases, there was a span of 17 bases.

CDR3 in amino acids: CASSFQTESSYNEQFF. The CDR3 DNA sequence: TGTGCCAGCAGCTTTCAGACGGAGAGCTCCTACAATGAGCAGTTCTTC. The chain uses TRBV7-3 and TRBJ2-1, with D unresolved. Germline V lookup: CDR1 SGHTA, CDR2 FQGTGA. Trimming pared 3 bases from V and 0 bases from J, leaving 12 bases between. The CDR3 runs to 16 residues.

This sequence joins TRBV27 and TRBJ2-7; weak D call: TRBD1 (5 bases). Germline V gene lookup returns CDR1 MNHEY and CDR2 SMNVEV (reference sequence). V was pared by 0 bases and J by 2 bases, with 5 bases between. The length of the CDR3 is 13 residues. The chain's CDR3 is CASSLSGAYEQYF. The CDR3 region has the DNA TGTGCCAGCAGTTTATCAGGGGCCTACGAGCAGTACTTC.